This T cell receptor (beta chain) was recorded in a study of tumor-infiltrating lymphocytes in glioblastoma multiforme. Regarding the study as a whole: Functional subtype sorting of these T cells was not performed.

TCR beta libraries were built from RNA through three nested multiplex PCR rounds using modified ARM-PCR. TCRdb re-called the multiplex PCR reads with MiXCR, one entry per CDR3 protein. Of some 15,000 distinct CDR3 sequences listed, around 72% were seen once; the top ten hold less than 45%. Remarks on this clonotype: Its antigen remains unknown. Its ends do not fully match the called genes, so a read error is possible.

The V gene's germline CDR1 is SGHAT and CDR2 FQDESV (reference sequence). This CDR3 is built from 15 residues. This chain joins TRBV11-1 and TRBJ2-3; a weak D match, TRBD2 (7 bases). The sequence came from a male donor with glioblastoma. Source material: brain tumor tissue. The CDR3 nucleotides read TGTGCCAGCAGCCGGGGGGCCCCGGGGGCAGATAAGCAGTATTTT. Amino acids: CASSRGAPGADKQYF.